Listed here are 22 T cell receptor beta chains from one sample, sequenced in a study of cytomegalovirus exposure and HLA in healthy donors. In the PCR, 60 Vbeta and 13 Jbeta primers were used. Measured with immunoSEQ multiplex PCR; TCRdb has only the in-frame clones, and not every one. The repertoire has 200,000 to 300,000 clones, approximately 84% of them found once; the top ten carry about 0.22%. Sequencing was done on a sample of PBMCs. The receptor set was obtained from a girl aged 2-10 years in good health and CMV-seronegative.

J is TRBJ1-4 and V is TRBV5-1; TRBD1 might be the D (5 bases). Per the germline V gene, CDR1 is SGHRS and CDR2 is YFSETQ. Trimming removed 6 bases at V and 7 bases at J, with 13 bases between. This CDR3 is built from 13 residues. The CDR3, as DNA: TGCGCCAGCAAGAGAGGGGAGGGTGAAAAACTGTTTTTT. Protein product: CASKRGEGEKLFF.

The CDR3 protein is CASESGAPGETQYF. In DNA, the CDR3 is TGCGCCAGCGAAAGCGGGGCCCCCGGAGAGACCCAGTACTTC. The chain employs TRBV5-1 and TRBJ2-5, with TRBD2 identical over 7 bases. The V gene end was trimmed by 7 bases and the J gene end by 4 bases; junction bases not matched to a gene: 10. This CDR3 contains 14 residues. In germline, CDR1 is SGHRS, CDR2 YFSETQ.

The genes are TRBV5-1 and TRBJ2-3, with 13 bases that match TRBD2. This CDR3 region has 16 residues. Germline values: CDR1 SGHRS, CDR2 YFSETQ. V was pared by 5 bases and J by 3 bases, with 6 bases of the junction left unmatched. The CDR3 DNA follows: TGCGCCAGCAGGCTGGGGACTAGCGGGAAGACAGATACGCAGTATTTT. Translation: CASRLGTSGKTDTQYF.

The chain recombines TRBV5-1 with TRBJ2-1, with 12 positions matching TRBD2. The germline gives CDR1 SGHRS, CDR2 YFSETQ. This CDR3 spans 15 amino acids. V lost 7 bases and J lost 4; bases outside the gene matches: 6. The CDR3 DNA sequence: TGCGCCAGCGCCTCCGGACTAGCGGGGTACAATGAGCAGTTCTTC. Its translation: CASASGLAGYNEQFF.

The chain employs TRBV9 and TRBJ2-3; D call uncertain. V was clipped by 4 bases and J by 5 bases, with 14 bases between them. Germline V lookup: CDR1 SGDLS, CDR2 YYNGEE. This CDR3 has 14 residues. In DNA, the CDR3 is TGTGCCAGCAGCCCATGGGCCTTAGGAGATACGCAGTATTTT. Translating gives CASSPWALGDTQYF.

This clone was picked up one time. CDR3 residues: CASSRGAGGSSYEQYF. The DNA of the CDR3 is TGCGCCAGCAGCCGGGGGGCCGGGGGGAGCTCCTACGAGCAGTACTTC. The gene calls are TRBV4-1 and TRBJ2-7; D perhaps matches TRBD2 (7 bases). Trimming left V 4 bases short and J 0 bases short, with 16 bases between. This CDR3 comprises 16 residues. The germline CDR1 and CDR2 sequences are MGHRA and YSYEKL.

This chain joins TRBV6-5 and TRBJ2-1; tentatively, D is TRBD2 (5 bases). Trimming removed 5 bases from V and 6 bases from J, with 17 bases in between. Germline assignment: CDR1 MNHEY and CDR2 SVGAGI. The CDR3 is 15 amino acids. This chain's CDR3 is CASSPTSLAPNEQFF. The CDR3 DNA follows: TGTGCCAGCAGTCCTACCAGTCTAGCCCCCAATGAGCAGTTCTTC.

V usage is TRBV27 and J usage is TRBJ2-7; 7 nucleotides line up with TRBD2. There are 17 residues in the CDR3. V dropped 2 bases and J dropped 0; count of bases not matched to a gene: 10. The germline CDR1 and CDR2 sequences are MNHEY and SMNVEV (reference sequence). This CDR3 is CASSLQGWGGVSYEQYF. The CDR3 DNA sequence: TGTGCCAGCAGTTTACAGGGTTGGGGGGGTGTCTCCTACGAGCAGTACTTC.

This clone was counted a few times. The V call is TRBV14, the J call TRBJ1-1; 7 bases map to TRBD1. Germline loops: CDR1 SGHDN, CDR2 FVKESK. After removal of 4 bases from V and 1 base from J, the junction contained 9 bases not matched to a gene. This CDR3 region has 16 residues. The CDR3 DNA follows: TGTGCCAGCAGCCCCGTACGAGGGGGCACGAACACTGAAGCTTTCTTT. This gives the protein CASSPVRGGTNTEAFF.

This clone was picked up one time. The V and J genes are TRBV5-1 and TRBJ2-5; 8 bases are shared with TRBD2. With 4 bases clipped from V and 4 bases from J, the junction kept 9 bases outside the gene matches. CDR3 length equals 15 residues. Germline CDR1 is SGHRS and CDR2 is YFSETQ. CDR3 residues: CASSPGGGVGETQYF. Here the CDR3 DNA reads TGCGCCAGCAGCCCCGGGGGGGGAGTAGGAGAGACCCAGTACTTC.

This sequence joins TRBV4-1 and TRBJ2-1; 9 nucleotides agree with TRBD2. The CDR3 loop spans 16 amino acids. Trimming took 0 bases from V and 6 from J; bases not matched to a gene: 6. Looked up from germline, CDR1 is MGHRA and CDR2 is YSYEKL. CDR3 sequence (DNA): TGCGCCAGCAGCCAAGATAGGCGCGGGAGGGCCAATGAGCAGTTCTTC. Translation: CASSQDRRGRANEQFF.

V gene TRBV30 combines with J gene TRBJ2-5; 10 positions agree with TRBD2. Germline V gene sequence: CDR1 GTSNPN, CDR2 SVGIG (reference sequence). The CDR3 length is 21 residues. The ends lost 1 base at V and 0 bases at J; junction bases unmatched: 20. As DNA, the CDR3 is TGTGCCTGGAGTGAGAGACAGGGTGTGTGGCTAGCGGGGGAGTACCAAGAGACCCAGTACTTC. Translation gives CAWSERQGVWLAGEYQETQYF.

On this clone itself: In the same sample, other DNA sequences code for this CDR3. The V call is TRBV5-1, the J call TRBJ2-3; 8 bases match TRBD2. This CDR3 is built from 15 residues. CDR1 and CDR2 from the germline V gene are SGHRS and YFSETQ. Unmatched junction bases numbered 2, after V lost 0 bases and J lost 2 bases. Written as DNA, the CDR3 is TGCGCCAGCAGCTTGGCGGGGGGGTCCACAGATACGCAGTATTTT. Translated: CASSLAGGSTDTQYF.

This chain uses TRBV11-2 with TRBJ1-5; D is undetermined. CDR1 SGHAT and CDR2 FQNNGV come from the germline V gene. The CDR3 sequence is 12 residues long. The germline V and J ends were trimmed by 4 bases and 7 bases, with 8 bases remaining between them. This CDR3 reads CASSSGGQPQHF. Here the CDR3 DNA reads TGTGCCAGCAGCTCGGGTGGGCAGCCCCAGCATTTT.

The chain employs TRBV29-1 and TRBJ2-2; possibly TRBD2 for D (6 bases). V dropped 7 bases and J dropped 2 bases, with 14 bases sitting between them. The CDR3 totals 14 residues. Germline V gene data show CDR1 as SQVTM and CDR2 as ANQGSEA. For the CDR3, the DNA is TGCAGCGCTGCGGGACGGCTAAACACCGGGGAGCTGTTTTTT. Protein product: CSAAGRLNTGELFF.

The chain uses TRBV5-6 and TRBJ2-1, with TRBD2 matching 7 bases. The germline V gene encodes CDR1 SGHDT and CDR2 YYEEEE. The CDR3 contains 16 residues. J was trimmed by 2 bases and V by 0 bases; bases with no gene match: 5. CDR3 nucleotide sequence: TGTGCCAGCAGCTTGGCTCTGCTAGCGGCCTACAATGAGCAGTTCTTC. Amino acids: CASSLALLAAYNEQFF.

This rearrangement joins TRBV6-1 to TRBJ1-5, with TRBD1 matching 9 bases. CDR1 is MNHNS and CDR2 is SASEGT in the germline V gene. CDR3 length: 15 amino acids. Trimming removed 6 bases from V and 4 bases from J; junction bases left unmatched: 7. Written as DNA, the CDR3 is TGTGCCAGCAGCGGCTCGGGACAGGGTAATCAGCCCCAGCATTTT. It codes for CASSGSGQGNQPQHF.

The rearrangement joins TRBV6-7 to TRBJ2-5; 12 bases agree with TRBD2. TRBV6-7 carries the ORF label, with uncertain function. The V and J ends lost 5 bases and 4 bases, in that order; junction bases with no gene match: 2. This CDR3 is 14 amino acids long. CDR3 in DNA: TGTGCCAGCAGTACACTAGCGGGGGGAGAGACCCAGTACTTC. It is translated as CASSTLAGGETQYF.

This clone was observed a handful of times. The J gene is TRBJ1-1, the V gene TRBV5-4; weak D call: TRBD1 (6 bases). V lost 1 base to trimming and J lost 2 bases, with 18 bases between them. Per germline, CDR1 SGHNT and CDR2 YYREEE (reference sequence). The CDR3 length is 17 residues. This CDR3 is CASSLQGLWSINTEAFF. In nucleotides, the CDR3 is TGTGCCAGCAGCTTGCAGGGGCTTTGGAGCATAAACACTGAAGCTTTCTTT.

The rearrangement uses TRBV10-3 and TRBJ1-3; D might be TRBD1 (5 bases). V gave up 4 bases and J gave up 0 bases, with 7 bases separating them. CDR3 length equals 14 residues. CDR1 and CDR2 from the germline V gene are ENHRY and SYGVKD. DNA of the CDR3: TGTGCCATCAGTGTTGACAGCTCTGGAAACACCATATATTTT. As protein: CAISVDSSGNTIYF.

This chain links TRBV27 with TRBJ1-6; the D gene is possibly TRBD1 (5 bases). The CDR3 totals 17 residues. From germline, CDR1 is MNHEY and CDR2 SMNVEV (reference sequence). Trimming removed 0 bases from V and 0 bases from J, with 9 bases in between. CDR3 loop: CASSLSGGSSYNSPLHF. For the CDR3, the DNA is TGTGCCAGCAGTTTATCCGGGGGGAGCTCCTATAATTCACCCCTCCACTTT.

The V and J genes are TRBV7-8 and TRBJ1-1; D might be TRBD1 (6 bases). The CDR3 extends over 15 amino acids. Looked up from germline, CDR1 is SGHVS and CDR2 is FQNEAQ. V was shortened by 2 bases and J by 0 bases, with 10 bases between the two germline ends. The CDR3 DNA reads TGTGCCAGCAGCTTACCCGGACAGATGAACACTGAAGCTTTCTTT. Its translation is CASSLPGQMNTEAFF.